These 22 T cell receptor beta chains originate from one sample sequenced in a study of response to subunit inactivated influenza vaccine (dated by TCRdb to 2017 to 2018). The receptor library was made with RT-PCR. Sequencing instrument: Illumina HiSeq 2500. TCRdb reworked the public reads: Q25 trimming with fastp, MiXCR clone assembly, productive beta chains retained. Each record represents a unique CDR3 protein, reported with the most common genes and DNA among its rows. The sample table shows hundreds of thousands of distinct CDR3 sequences, and about 15% are seen once. The ten largest clones take up 7.5% to 8% of the sample. The specimen comprised PBMCs from blood, sampled around 14 days before vaccination. Receptor source: a man aged 45-65 years who received an inactivated influenza vaccine. Donor details come from another sample of the same person, matched by shared clones.

The chain links TRBV20-1 to TRBJ2-7; 10 bases map to TRBD2. The CDR3 is 15 amino acids. The ends lost 6 bases at V and 3 bases at J; junction bases unmatched: 11. Germline loops: CDR1 DFQATT, CDR2 SNEGSKA (reference sequence). The CDR3 bases are TGCAGTGCCGCCTTGACGGCTAGCGGGAGCTACGAGCAGTACTTC. It yields the protein CSAALTASGSYEQYF.

This clonotype occurred a few times. The chain combines TRBV14 with TRBJ2-5; D is undetermined. This CDR3 region has 15 residues. CDR1 and CDR2 (germline): SGHDN, FVKESK. V lost 1 base and J 5 bases, leaving 14 bases between the germline ends. In nucleotides, the CDR3 is TGTGCCAGCAGCCAAGGCGTTACAGCCCGGGAGACCCAGTACTTC. It encodes CASSQGVTARETQYF.

This clonotype came up many times. The V call is TRBV10-3, the J call TRBJ2-1; D may be TRBD2 (7 bases). The CDR3 length is 18 residues. V dropped 4 bases and J dropped 0 bases, with 19 bases sitting between them. The V gene's germline CDR1 is ENHRY and CDR2 SYGVKD. This CDR3 reads CAISGGLKGGSSYNEQFF. CDR3 nucleotide sequence: TGTGCCATCAGTGGGGGCCTTAAGGGGGGGAGCTCCTACAATGAGCAGTTCTTC.

The sample holds a few counts of this clonotype. CDR3 in amino acids: CATSDPIRSGNTEAFF. The CDR3 DNA is TGTGCCACCAGTGATCCCATCCGGTCCGGGAACACTGAAGCTTTCTTT. V gene TRBV24-1 combines with J gene TRBJ1-1; no clear D gene. This CDR3 has 16 residues. The V and J ends lost 3 bases and 1 base respectively, with 14 bases between them. Germline assignment: CDR1 KGHDR and CDR2 SFDVKD.

Many counts were recorded for this clonotype. The rearrangement uses TRBV12-3 or TRBV12-4 and TRBJ1-1, with TRBD1 matching 8 bases. V lost 4 bases and J lost 2; bases outside the gene matches: 6. CDR3 size: 15 residues. CDR3 region: CASSWDRRGNTEAFF. Here the CDR3 DNA reads TGTGCCAGCAGTTGGGACAGGAGGGGCAACACTGAAGCTTTCTTT.

The genes are TRBV4-3 and TRBJ2-7; 8 bases are shared with TRBD1. Trimming removed 4 bases from V and 4 bases from J; junction bases left unmatched: 9. Per germline, CDR1 LGHNA and CDR2 YSLEER. This CDR3 region has 15 residues. The CDR3: CASSRSDRDPYEQYF. As DNA, the CDR3 is TGCGCCAGCAGCCGTTCGGACAGGGACCCGTACGAGCAGTACTTC.

This clonotype was counted only a few times. The chain has TRBV7-9 and TRBJ2-7; TRBD1 might be the D (5 bases). From germline, CDR1 is SEHNR and CDR2 FQNEAQ (reference sequence). This CDR3 comprises 16 residues. Trimming left V 8 bases short and J 6 bases short, with 26 bases between. DNA of the CDR3: TGTGCCAGCGCTCCGGACAACTTCGGACCCTCGGGCGAGCAGTACTTC. It codes for CASAPDNFGPSGEQYF. Complete variable domain (other parts from reference TRBV7-9 and TRBJ2-7): DTGVSQNPRHKITKRGQNVTFRCDPISEHNRLYWYRQTLGQGPEFLTYFQNEAQLEKSRLLSDRFSAERPKGSFSTLEIQRTEQGDSAMYLCASAPDNFGPSGEQYFGPGTRLTVT.

This clonotype was detected a few times. V gene TRBV12-3 or TRBV12-4 combines with J gene TRBJ2-5; D is tentatively TRBD1 or TRBD2 (5 bases each). The V gene lost 6 bases and the J gene lost 2 bases, with 16 bases spanning the gap. The CDR3 totals 15 residues. CDR3 amino acids: CASSALPGPQETQYF. For the CDR3, the DNA is TGTGCCAGCAGCGCCCTTCCGGGGCCTCAAGAGACCCAGTACTTC.

The genes are TRBV27 and TRBJ2-2, with a tentative D call TRBD1 (6 bases). Trimming removed 6 bases from V and 0 bases from J, with 14 bases in between. The germline CDR1 and CDR2 sequences are MNHEY and SMNVEV (reference sequence). This CDR3 has 16 residues. This CDR3 is CASRGATGSNTGELFF. The CDR3 bases are TGTGCCAGCAGGGGAGCTACAGGGTCGAACACCGGGGAGCTGTTTTTT.

In its sample, this clonotype was seen a few times. The chain recombines TRBV4-1 with TRBJ2-1; 11 bases line up with TRBD2. V dropped 2 bases and J dropped 7; count of bases not matched to a gene: 7. CDR3 length: 16 amino acids. Germline assignment: CDR1 MGHRA and CDR2 YSYEKL. Here the CDR3 DNA reads TGCGCCAGCAGCCAACCAATACTAGCGGGGGAAAATGAGCAGTTCTTC. Translation gives CASSQPILAGENEQFF.

This clonotype occurred many times. The J gene is TRBJ2-1, the V gene TRBV5-1; D is unclear. Trimming took 2 bases from V and 8 from J, leaving 11 bases between them. The CDR3 covers 13 residues. CDR1 and CDR2 (germline): SGHRS, YFSETQ. The CDR3: CASSLRPVDEQFF. In DNA form, the CDR3 reads TGCGCCAGCAGCTTAAGACCCGTGGATGAGCAGTTCTTC.

This clonotype was counted only a few times. The rearrangement links TRBV6-1 to TRBJ2-7; D is uncertain. The CDR3 has 13 residues. V lost 5 bases, J lost 2 bases, and 10 bases lay in between. Per the germline V gene, CDR1 is MNHNS and CDR2 is SASEGT. CDR3 bases: TGTGCCAGCAGTCCCTCCCCGGCCTACGAGCAGTACTTC. Translating gives CASSPSPAYEQYF.

Concerning this clonotype itself: Since the CDR3 does not end with the conserved phenylalanine or tryptophan, this likely comes from a read error. The rearrangement joins TRBV5-1 to TRBJ2-2; 7 bases are shared with TRBD1. The CDR3 consists of 15 residues. V shed 5 bases and J 1 base; nucleotides not matched to a gene: 5. The germline CDR1 and CDR2 sequences are SGHRS and YFSETQ. CDR3 coding DNA: TGCGCCAGCAGTTTGACAGGGAGGAACACCGGGGAGCTGTTTGTT. This encodes CASSLTGRNTGELFV.

This clonotype showed up just a few times. The J gene is TRBJ2-1, the V gene TRBV12-3 or TRBV12-4; weak D call: TRBD1 (6 bases). V shed 5 bases and J shed 6 bases, with 17 bases lying between them. The length of the CDR3 is 15 residues. CDR3 residues: CASSTGTPRFNEQFF. As DNA, the CDR3 is TGTGCCAGCAGTACTGGGACACCCAGGTTCAATGAGCAGTTCTTC.

In its sample, this clonotype was seen a few times. The chain links TRBV5-1 to TRBJ2-1, with D tentatively TRBD1 (5 bases). Germline CDR1 SGHRS, CDR2 YFSETQ. The length of the CDR3 is 13 residues. Trimming removed 7 bases at V and 4 bases at J, with 12 bases between. CDR3 amino acids: CASYSTAYNEQFF. Here the CDR3 DNA reads TGCGCCAGCTACTCGACAGCTTACAATGAGCAGTTCTTC.

This clonotype appeared a few times. The chain uses TRBV30 and TRBJ2-7; D possibly corresponds to TRBD1 (6 bases). The V end was cut by 0 bases, the J end by 0 bases, with 15 bases between. The V gene's germline CDR1 is GTSNPN and CDR2 SVGIG (reference sequence). The length of the CDR3 is 16 residues. The CDR3 DNA sequence: TGTGCCTGGAGTGTAACTGCGAGACAGGCCTCCTACGAGCAGTACTTC. This sequence encodes CAWSVTARQASYEQYF.

This clonotype was recorded many times. The V gene is TRBV5-1, the J gene TRBJ2-2; 7 bases agree with TRBD2. The CDR3 sequence is 16 residues long. V lost 0 bases and J lost 0; bases outside the gene matches: 2. From germline, CDR1 is SGHRS and CDR2 YFSETQ. This chain's CDR3 is CASSLEGLPNTGELFF. Written as DNA, the CDR3 is TGCGCCAGCAGCTTGGAGGGACTACCGAACACCGGGGAGCTGTTTTTT.

This chain links TRBV7-2 with TRBJ2-5; D might be TRBD2 (6 bases). CDR3 size: 16 residues. Germline CDR1 and CDR2: SGHTA and FQGNSA. Trimming took 3 bases from V and 1 from J, leaving 15 bases between them. The CDR3 DNA reads as TGTGCCAGCAGCTTTGGAGTCGGGCGGGGCCAAGAGACCCAGTACTTC. As protein: CASSFGVGRGQETQYF. The variable domain in full, with the rest retrieved from reference TRBV7-2 and TRBJ2-5, is GAGVSQSPSNKVTEKGKDVELRCDPISGHTALYWYRQSLGQGLEFLIYFQGNSAPDKSGLPSDRFSAERTGGSVSTLTIQRTQQEDSAVYLCASSFGVGRGQETQYFGPGTRLLVL.

This clonotype has just a few counts. The chain uses TRBV6-5 and TRBJ1-1, with D unclear. Germline V CDR1 and CDR2: MNHEY, SVGAGI. CDR3 length: 16 residues. V lost 0 bases and J lost 2, with 13 bases in between. The CDR3 loop is CASSYSVWQPNTEAFF. CDR3 DNA: TGTGCCAGCAGTTACTCCGTATGGCAGCCAAACACTGAAGCTTTCTTT.

Points on this clonotype: This may be a read error, as it is one base from a much larger clone. The rearrangement links TRBV20-1 to TRBJ2-7, with D uncertain. The CDR3 length is 14 residues. Germline V gene sequence: CDR1 DFQATT, CDR2 SNEGSKA (reference sequence). The CDR3 region has the DNA TGCTGTGCTAGAGAAGGTTGGGACTCCTACGAGCAGTACTTC. Protein sequence: CCAREGWDSYEQYF.

The chain employs TRBV20-1 and TRBJ2-1; 11 bases are a match to TRBD2. V lost 3 bases to trimming and J lost 5 bases; unmatched junction nucleotides: 9. The CDR3 is made up of 16 amino acids. Germline V gene lookup returns CDR1 DFQATT and CDR2 SNEGSKA (reference sequence). In DNA form, the CDR3 reads TGCAGTGCTAGTCCCCTGACTAGCGGGAATGACAATGAGCAGTTCTTC. Amino acid sequence: CSASPLTSGNDNEQFF.

This clonotype has just a few counts. This chain links TRBV25-1 with TRBJ2-7, with TRBD1 matching over 8 bases. V was clipped by 10 bases and J by 1 base; unmatched bases: 9. The germline gives CDR1 MGHDK, CDR2 SYGVNS. The CDR3 totals 14 residues. CDR3 in DNA: TGTGCCAACCCTACAGGGGGACCGTCCTACGAGCAGTACTTC. Residues: CANPTGGPSYEQYF.